This T cell receptor (beta chain) comes out of a study of early T cells in non-severe SARS-CoV-2 infection. Study background: Sequencing targeted bulk RNA from unsorted whole blood, leaving chains unpaired. Study observations and caveats: Missing private and CD4 specificities, VDJdb matching favored anti-spike CD8 responses.

Germline V gives CDR1 MNHEY, CDR2 SVGEGT. Trimming stripped 6 bases from V and 4 bases from J, with 21 bases between. The CDR3 totals 16 residues. cDNA molecules, individually, were tagged with unique molecular identifiers. TCRdb processed the 5' RACE reads anew with MiXCR; each CDR3 protein has one entry. The data contain over 60,000 distinct CDR3 sequences, roughly 12% of them singletons. This clonotype was seen repeatedly, ten times or more. Its specificity is not known. The chain has TRBV6-2 or TRBV6-3 and TRBJ2-5; possibly TRBD1 or TRBD2 for D (5 bases each). This receptor was obtained from an adult who was a healthcare worker with PCR-confirmed SARS-CoV-2 infection or an uninfected control (not recorded which). Sequences were derived from whole blood, sampled at baseline. CDR3 sequence: CASRVAGPGQGETQYF. The DNA for the CDR3 is TGTGCCAGCAGAGTTGCGGGCCCCGGGCAGGGAGAGACCCAGTACTTC.